The 28 T cell receptor beta chains listed next were all sequenced from one sample in a study of blood T cells in healthy people across ages. A second PCR, run for roughly 7 to 12 cycles, used a sample-barcoded 5' primer plus a J-beta primer mix. TCRdb used MiXCR to reprocess the 5' RACE reads, holding one entry per CDR3 protein. The sample shows about 780,000 distinct CDR3 sequences, approximately 59% of them seen only once. Sequencing was performed on blood. These receptors came from a man aged 30 to 39 in good health.

This clonotype was counted a single time. The chain combines TRBV6-5 with TRBJ1-5, with D unclear. The CDR3 is made up of 15 amino acids. CDR1 MNHEY and CDR2 SVGAGI come from the germline V gene. V lost 2 bases, J lost 0 bases, and 8 bases lay in between. As DNA, the CDR3 is TGTGCCAGCAGTTACAGGGCAGGTAGCAATCAGCCCCAGCATTTT. Protein sequence: CASSYRAGSNQPQHF.

This clonotype was picked up a small number of times. The chain couples TRBV20-1 to TRBJ1-1; tentative D call: TRBD1 (6 bases). V was clipped by 0 bases and J by 4 bases, with 21 bases between them. The CDR3 is 17 amino acids. Germline V gives CDR1 DFQATT, CDR2 SNEGSKA (reference sequence). In DNA, the CDR3 is TGCAGTGCTAGAGATTCCGGGGGGCGGGCCCGGGGCACTGAAGCTTTCTTT. It codes for CSARDSGGRARGTEAFF.

The chain combines TRBV2 with TRBJ2-3, with D possibly called TRBD1 or TRBD2 (5 bases each). The CDR3 loop spans 11 amino acids. The V and J ends lost 6 bases and 14 bases respectively, with 15 bases between them. From germline, CDR1 is SNHLY and CDR2 FYNNEI. DNA for the CDR3: TGTGCCAGCAGGGCCGGGACCCTCGGGTATTTT. Protein product: CASRAGTLGYF.

This sequence joins TRBV7-9 and TRBJ2-6; D unresolved. Trimming removed 2 bases at V and 3 bases at J, with 8 bases between. This CDR3 has 15 residues. Germline CDR1 SEHNR, CDR2 FQNEAQ (reference sequence). The CDR3 DNA reads as TGTGCCAGCAGCTTAAACCAACATGGGGCCAACGTCCTGACTTTC. Protein: CASSLNQHGANVLTF.

The chain has TRBV2 and TRBJ2-2, with TRBD2 matching over 11 bases. In germline, CDR1 is SNHLY, CDR2 FYNNEI. V lost 9 bases and J lost 1; bases outside the gene matches: 4. The CDR3 has 15 amino acids. CDR3 DNA sequence: TGTGCCAGAAGAGGACTAGCGGGGAACACCGGGGAGCTGTTTTTT. Translated: CARRGLAGNTGELFF.

The gene calls are TRBV4-3 and TRBJ2-7, with 7 bases identical to TRBD1. Germline CDR1 reads LGHNA; CDR2 reads YSLEER. The trim removed 4 bases at V and 0 bases at J, leaving 6 bases unmatched. The CDR3 consists of 15 residues. The CDR3 loop is CASSLDGQVSYEQYF. The CDR3 DNA reads TGCGCCAGCAGCCTAGATGGACAGGTCTCCTACGAGCAGTACTTC.

The rearrangement uses TRBV2 and TRBJ1-1; TRBD1 matches 7 bases. The CDR3 is 14 amino acids. Unmatched junction bases numbered 5, after V lost 5 bases and J lost 2 bases. The germline V gene encodes CDR1 SNHLY and CDR2 FYNNEI. The CDR3 loop reads CASSPTGYNTEAFF. The CDR3 DNA reads TGTGCCAGCAGTCCGACAGGGTATAACACTGAAGCTTTCTTT. The full variable domain, completed using reference TRBV2 and TRBJ1-1, is EPEVTQTPSHQVTQMGQEVILRCVPISNHLYFYWYRQILGQKVEFLVSFYNNEISEKSEIFDDQFSVERPDGSNFTLKIRSTKLEDSAMYFCASSPTGYNTEAFFGQGTRLTVV.

As for this clonotype: At one end the junction does not follow the germline gene, possibly because of a read error. This CDR3 is CASSVEVSGGTGEPFF. CDR3 in DNA: TGTGCCAGCAGCGTAGAGGTTAGCGGGGGCACCGGGGAGCCGTTTTTT. This chain joins TRBV9 and TRBJ2-2; 9 bases are a match to TRBD2. CDR3 size: 16 residues. In germline, CDR1 is SGDLS, CDR2 YYNGEE. Full variable domain (outside the CDR3, taken from reference TRBV9 and TRBJ2-2): DSGVTQTPKHLITATGQRVTLRCSPRSGDLSVYWYQQSLDQGLQFLIQYYNGEERAKGNILERFSAQQFPDLHSELNLSSLELGDSALYFCASSVEVSGGTGEPFFGEGSRLTVL.

This clonotype has more than one count but fewer than ten. The V gene is TRBV6-1, the J gene TRBJ2-3, with 7 positions matching TRBD1. Losses at the gene ends were 3 bases for V and 2 bases for J; bases not matched to a gene: 2. CDR1 is MNHNS, CDR2 SASEGT, per germline. This CDR3 contains 14 residues. The CDR3 here is CASSDGTATDTQYF. The DNA of the CDR3 is TGTGCCAGCAGTGACGGGACAGCCACAGATACGCAGTATTTT.

The chain joins TRBV28 to TRBJ2-7; 9 bases are a match to TRBD1. CDR1 is MDHEN, CDR2 SYDVKM, per germline. The length of the CDR3 is 15 residues. V lost 5 bases, J lost 3 bases, and 8 bases stayed unmatched. In DNA, the CDR3 is TGTGCCAGCAGTGCCCTGGGACAGGGTTACTACGAGCAGTACTTC. Amino acids: CASSALGQGYYEQYF.

Comments on this clonotype: This may stem from a read error, because a much larger clone lies one nucleotide away. This CDR3 reads CARRPGSRGETYEQYF. The CDR3 nucleotides are TGTGCCCGCAGACCCGGATCGAGGGGAGAGACCTACGAGCAGTACTTC. This rearrangement joins TRBV28 to TRBJ2-7; D may be TRBD1 or TRBD2 (5 bases each). This CDR3 region has 16 residues. CDR1 and CDR2 from the germline V gene are MDHEN and SYDVKM.

V is TRBV27 and J is TRBJ2-6; D is unresolved. Germline-derived CDR1 and CDR2 are MNHEY and SMNVEV (reference sequence). This CDR3 has 19 amino acids. V was clipped by 1 base and J by 0 bases, with 16 bases between them. The CDR3, as DNA: TGTGCCAGCAGTTTATGGGGATTTGAGGTGTACTCTGGGGCCAACGTCCTGACTTTC. It translates to CASSLWGFEVYSGANVLTF.

The genes are TRBV7-2 and TRBJ2-7, with D possibly called TRBD1 or TRBD2 (5 bases each). Looked up from germline, CDR1 is SGHTA and CDR2 is FQGNSA. V lost 5 bases to trimming and J lost 2 bases, with 16 bases between them. The CDR3 spans 15 residues. As DNA, the CDR3 is TGTGCCAGCAGCCGGGGCCGGTCCCCACCCTACGAGCAGTACTTC. It is translated as CASSRGRSPPYEQYF.

This clonotype was seen a handful of times. The genes are TRBV27 and TRBJ2-1; tentatively, D is TRBD2 (6 bases). V was clipped by 5 bases and J by 5 bases, with 13 bases between them. Germline V gene sequence: CDR1 MNHEY, CDR2 SMNVEV (reference sequence). The CDR3 consists of 14 residues. CDR3 sequence reads: CASSPSGVNNEQFF. The CDR3 DNA is TGTGCCAGCAGTCCCTCGGGGGTTAACAATGAGCAGTTCTTC.

The V call is TRBV5-4, the J call TRBJ2-5, with D perhaps TRBD1 (6 bases). V was pared by 4 bases and J by 0 bases, with 13 bases between. Germline CDR1 and CDR2: SGHNT and YYREEE (reference sequence). This CDR3 comprises 15 residues. The CDR3 nucleotides are TGTGCCAGCAGCCCCAGGGGCCTGTACCAAGAGACCCAGTACTTC. This gives the protein CASSPRGLYQETQYF. Complete variable domain (other parts from reference TRBV5-4 and TRBJ2-5): ETGVTQSPTHLIKTRGQQVTLRCSSQSGHNTVSWYQQALGQGPQFIFQYYREEENGRGNFPPRFSGLQFPNYSSELNVNALELDDSALYLCASSPRGLYQETQYFGPGTRLLVL.

As to this clonotype: It is likely a read error, because the conserved phenylalanine at the end of the CDR3 is missing. The rearrangement joins TRBV9 to TRBJ1-2; D not resolved. There are 14 residues in the CDR3. Trimming left V 3 bases short and J 0 bases short, with 9 bases between. Germline assignment: CDR1 SGDLS and CDR2 YYNGEE. In DNA, the CDR3 is TGTGCCAGCAGCGACCGGATAGCTAACTATGGCTACACCCTC. Translation gives CASSDRIANYGYTL.

V is TRBV7-6 and J is TRBJ2-1; 9 bases match TRBD2. V trimming: 2 bases; J trimming: 0 bases; junction bases outside the gene matches: 8. The CDR3 covers 18 residues. In germline, CDR1 is SGHVS, CDR2 FNYEAQ. DNA of the CDR3: TGTGCCAGCAGCTTAAGGGCCAGCGGGGGGTTCTCCTACAATGAGCAGTTCTTC. Translating it yields CASSLRASGGFSYNEQFF.

The chain employs TRBV27 and TRBJ2-7; TRBD1 agrees at 8 bases. From germline, CDR1 is MNHEY and CDR2 SMNVEV (reference sequence). V shed 6 bases, J shed 3 bases, and the junction held 7 bases outside the gene matches. CDR3 length: 14 amino acids. CDR3 in amino acids: CASSLPDRDYEQYF. DNA of the CDR3: TGTGCCAGCAGCCTTCCGGACAGGGACTACGAGCAGTACTTC.

V and J are TRBV7-9 and TRBJ2-1, with a weak D call TRBD2 (6 bases). CDR3 length equals 16 residues. The ends were cut back, 6 bases at V and 1 base at J, with 16 bases in the middle. Germline loops: CDR1 SEHNR, CDR2 FQNEAQ (reference sequence). The CDR3 DNA sequence: TGTGCCAGCAGTCCCTGGATTGGAGGGTCCTACAATGAGCAGTTCTTC. Its translation is CASSPWIGGSYNEQFF.

This clonotype was found a few times. The rearrangement uses TRBV29-1 and TRBJ2-7, with D possibly TRBD2 on 5 matching bases. V lost 0 bases, J lost 2 bases, and 8 bases lay in between. The CDR3 has 13 amino acids. The germline V gene has CDR1 SQVTM and CDR2 ANQGSEA. This CDR3 is CSVEDEEAYEQYF. In nucleotides, the CDR3 is TGCAGCGTTGAAGATGAGGAGGCCTACGAGCAGTACTTC.

This chain links TRBV4-2 with TRBJ2-5; no definite D call. The V end was cut by 0 bases, the J end by 0 bases, with 5 bases between. CDR3 length: 14 residues. From germline, CDR1 is LGHNA and CDR2 YNFKEQ. The CDR3 nucleotides are TGTGCCAGCAGCCAAGAAGTGTACCAAGAGACCCAGTACTTC. Its protein product is CASSQEVYQETQYF.

This clonotype was seen only once. The V gene is TRBV6-7, the J gene TRBJ1-6, with D tentatively TRBD1 (5 bases). TRBV6-7 is recorded as an ORF, its role being uncertain. Trimming removed 9 bases at V and 9 bases at J, with 9 bases between. The CDR3 length is 11 residues. CDR3 residues: CARWGFSPLHF. In DNA form, the CDR3 reads TGTGCCAGGTGGGGCTTTTCACCCCTCCACTTT.

This chain connects TRBV4-2 to TRBJ2-6; TRBD2 is a possible D gene (7 bases). Deletions cut 2 bases from V and 0 bases from J, with 11 bases between. The germline CDR1 and CDR2 sequences are LGHNA and YNFKEQ. The CDR3 covers 17 residues. CDR3 amino acids: CASSQKGGGSGANVLTF. The DNA of the CDR3 is TGTGCCAGCAGCCAAAAGGGAGGGGGCTCTGGGGCCAACGTCCTGACTTTC.

The V and J genes are TRBV7-2 and TRBJ2-5; no clear D gene. This CDR3 is built from 12 residues. Trimming cost V 5 bases and J 7 bases, with 11 bases left between them. Germline assignment: CDR1 SGHTA and CDR2 FQGNSA. CDR3 sequence (DNA): TGTGCCAGCAGCCTAAGCTCTGGGACCCAGTACTTC. Translating gives CASSLSSGTQYF.

The gene calls are TRBV20-1 and TRBJ2-5; 12 bases align to TRBD2. The J segment lost 1 base and the V segment lost 5 bases, leaving 5 bases of the junction unmatched. CDR3 length equals 15 residues. Germline loops: CDR1 DFQATT, CDR2 SNEGSKA (reference sequence). The CDR3 here is CSASPSGGAQETQYF. CDR3 bases: TGCAGTGCTTCCCCTAGCGGGGGGGCCCAAGAGACCCAGTACTTC.

V and J are TRBV27 and TRBJ2-7; perhaps TRBD1 as D (6 bases). Deletions cut 3 bases from V and 2 bases from J, with 14 bases between. There are 15 residues in the CDR3. Germline assignment: CDR1 MNHEY and CDR2 SMNVEV (reference sequence). The CDR3: CASSFNDRKAYEQYF. Written as DNA, the CDR3 is TGTGCCAGCAGTTTCAATGACAGGAAGGCCTACGAGCAGTACTTC.

A few counts support this clonotype. V usage is TRBV28 and J usage is TRBJ2-5, with 8 bases that match TRBD1. Trimming took 7 bases from V and 1 from J; bases not matched to a gene: 2. The CDR3 is made up of 13 amino acids. The germline V gene encodes CDR1 MDHEN and CDR2 SYDVKM. Written as DNA, the CDR3 is TGTGCCAGCATTGGACAGGGCCAAGAGACCCAGTACTTC. This encodes CASIGQGQETQYF.

CDR3 in DNA: TGCAGTGCTAACCTTTGGGACACCTACGAGCAGTACTTC. Translating gives CSANLWDTYEQYF. This rearrangement joins TRBV20-1 to TRBJ2-7, with a weak D call TRBD1 (6 bases). Germline-derived CDR1 and CDR2 are DFQATT and SNEGSKA (reference sequence). The CDR3 covers 13 residues. The V end lost 4 bases, the J end lost 2 bases, and 12 bases lay between the germline ends.